Listed here are 16 T cell receptor beta chains from one sample, sequenced in a study of T cells in Graves' hyperthyroidism and ophthalmopathy. RNA transcripts served as the template for amplifying TCR beta CDR3 regions. In the first-round RT-PCR of the TCR CDR3, the HTBI primer set was used. TCRdb ran MiXCR on the multiplex PCR reads and lists one entry per CDR3 protein. Of about 420,000 distinct CDR3 sequences detected, approximately 15% appear once; the ten largest clones hold approximately 7.5%. The sequencing sample was made of blood. Receptor source: a woman aged 18-29 years with Graves' hyperthyroidism.

The chain's CDR3 is CASSHGTGGAGNQPQHF. CDR3 DNA sequence: TGCGCCAGCAGCCACGGAACAGGGGGCGCGGGCAATCAGCCCCAGCATTTT. The chain joins TRBV4-1 to TRBJ1-5, with TRBD1 matching 9 bases. Germline V gene sequence: CDR1 MGHRA, CDR2 YSYEKL. V lost 3 bases and J lost 2; bases outside the gene matches: 8. The CDR3 runs 17 residues.

This chain's CDR3 is CASNPNHSPLHF. The CDR3 DNA reads TGTGCCAGCAACCCTAACCATTCACCCCTCCACTTT. This sequence joins TRBV28 and TRBJ1-6, with unresolved D. This CDR3 region has 12 residues. Trimming removed 7 bases at V and 8 bases at J, with 9 bases between. CDR1 is MDHEN, CDR2 SYDVKM, per germline.

This chain joins TRBV19 and TRBJ1-3; D uncertain. In germline, CDR1 is LNHDA, CDR2 SQIVND (reference sequence). Trimming cost V 4 bases and J 0 bases, with 10 bases left between them. This CDR3 region has 15 residues. The CDR3 here is CASSKRRLSGNTIYF. The CDR3 DNA sequence: TGTGCCAGTAGTAAACGACGGCTCTCTGGAAACACCATATATTTT. The whole variable domain, filled in from reference TRBV19 and TRBJ1-3, reads DGGITQSPKYLFRKEGQNVTLSCEQNLNHDAMYWYRQDPGQGLRLIYYSQIVNDFQKGDIAEGYSVSREKKESFPLTVTSAQKNPTAFYLCASSKRRLSGNTIYFGEGSWLTVV.

For this clonotype: A single base separates this from a much larger clone, so it may be a read error. V gene TRBV30 combines with J gene TRBJ2-1; D remains unclear. CDR1 is GTSNPN, CDR2 SVGIG, per germline (reference sequence). Trimming cost V 7 bases and J 10 bases, with 14 bases left between them. This CDR3 region has 11 residues. The CDR3 sequence: CASLRSLEQFF. For the CDR3, the DNA is TGTGCCTCTTTACGGAGTTTGGAGCAGTTCTTC.

Ten or more counts support this clonotype. This chain uses TRBV2 with TRBJ2-7; weak D call: TRBD1 (6 bases). This CDR3 contains 16 residues. CDR1 is SNHLY and CDR2 is FYNNEI in the germline V gene. The V end lost 1 base, the J end lost 4 bases, and 17 bases lay between the germline ends. This CDR3 reads CASSEVTAGTPYEQYF. As DNA, the CDR3 is TGTGCCAGCAGTGAAGTAACAGCCGGGACACCTTACGAGCAGTACTTC.

This clonotype was counted at least ten times. V usage is TRBV7-2 and J usage is TRBJ2-5; D assignment may be TRBD1 or TRBD2 (5 bases each). Germline CDR1 reads SGHTA; CDR2 reads FQGNSA. Trimming stripped 8 bases from V and 8 bases from J, with 15 bases between. The CDR3 has 12 amino acids. CDR3 DNA: TGTGCCAGCCGCCCGGGGCCCAGAACCCAGTACTTC. Protein: CASRPGPRTQYF. Complete variable domain (other parts from reference TRBV7-2 and TRBJ2-5): GAGVSQSPSNKVTEKGKDVELRCDPISGHTALYWYRQSLGQGLEFLIYFQGNSAPDKSGLPSDRFSAERTGGSVSTLTIQRTQQEDSAVYLCASRPGPRTQYFGPGTRLLVL.

The chain uses TRBV12-3 or TRBV12-4 and TRBJ2-2, with a weak D call TRBD1 (6 bases). The CDR3 totals 16 residues. Trimming pared 5 bases from V and 3 bases from J, leaving 16 bases between. Here the CDR3 DNA reads TGTGCCAGCAGTGGGACAAGATCAACGTACACCGGGGAGCTGTTTTTT. Its translation: CASSGTRSTYTGELFF.

This clonotype was observed many times. The V and J genes are TRBV7-6 and TRBJ2-3; 8 bases match TRBD2. V lost 2 bases, J lost 2 bases, and 12 bases stayed unmatched. The CDR3 has 18 residues. CDR1 is SGHVS and CDR2 is FNYEAQ in the germline V gene. The CDR3 protein is CASSLYSGAIVDTDTQYF. The CDR3 DNA sequence: TGTGCCAGCAGCTTATATAGCGGGGCCATTGTCGACACAGATACGCAGTATTTT.

This clonotype was seen at least ten times. The genes are TRBV20-1 and TRBJ2-3, with D perhaps matching TRBD2 (6 bases). The CDR3 has 16 amino acids. V lost 3 bases, J lost 3 bases, and 19 bases lay in between. CDR1 and CDR2 (germline): DFQATT, SNEGSKA (reference sequence). DNA for the CDR3: TGCAGTGCTAGGAGATCTCCAGCGGGTACTACAGATACGCAGTATTTT. The encoded protein is CSARRSPAGTTDTQYF.

This clonotype was counted ten times or more. The V call is TRBV30, the J call TRBJ2-1, with D unclear. Trimming shortened V by 5 bases and J by 3 bases, and 5 bases separated the two germline ends. In germline, CDR1 is GTSNPN, CDR2 SVGIG (reference sequence). The CDR3 is 11 residues long. The CDR3 region is CAWRSYNEQFF. CDR3 bases: TGTGCCTGGCGGAGCTACAATGAGCAGTTCTTC. Complete variable domain (other parts from reference TRBV30 and TRBJ2-1): SQTIHQWPATLVQPVGSPLSLECTVEGTSNPNLYWYRQAAGRGLQLLFYSVGIGQISSEVPQNLSASRPQDRQFILSSKKLLLSDSGFYLCAWRSYNEQFFGPGTRLTVL.

This clonotype was recorded at least ten times. The chain links TRBV10-3 to TRBJ1-2; D is undetermined. Trimming removed 0 bases from V and 4 bases from J, with 9 bases in between. Looked up from germline, CDR1 is ENHRY and CDR2 is SYGVKD. The CDR3 is 14 amino acids. As DNA, the CDR3 is TGTGCCATCAGTGAGTCGGGCCTAGGCTATGGCTACACCTTC. Protein: CAISESGLGYGYTF.

This clonotype was detected a few times. The chain recombines TRBV29-1 with TRBJ2-3; 8 nucleotides line up with TRBD1. Germline V gene lookup returns CDR1 SQVTM and CDR2 ANQGSEA. The CDR3 is 14 residues long. J was trimmed by 0 bases and V by 4 bases; bases with no gene match: 3. The DNA for the CDR3 is TGCAGCGTTGCGGGACAGGTTAGCACAGATACGCAGTATTTT. Amino acid sequence: CSVAGQVSTDTQYF.

This clonotype was picked up many times. The chain joins TRBV12-3 or TRBV12-4 to TRBJ1-5, with D maybe TRBD1 (6 bases). V was trimmed by 6 bases and J by 4 bases, leaving 16 bases between them. The CDR3 has 15 residues. CDR3 DNA sequence: TGTGCCAGCAGCCCTGACCCGGGACAAAATCAGCCCCAGCATTTT. It specifies CASSPDPGQNQPQHF.

In its sample, this clonotype was seen a few times. The chain links TRBV7-2 to TRBJ2-1, with D tentatively TRBD1 (5 bases). This CDR3 spans 15 amino acids. Germline CDR1 reads SGHTA; CDR2 reads FQGNSA. V lost 5 bases and J lost 1, with 12 bases in between. This CDR3 reads CASSAQVRSYNEQFF. In nucleotides, the CDR3 is TGTGCCAGCAGCGCACAGGTCCGGTCCTACAATGAGCAGTTCTTC.

The sample holds many counts of this clonotype. This chain joins TRBV28 and TRBJ2-5; TRBD1 agrees at 7 bases. With 7 bases clipped from V and 4 bases from J, the junction kept 18 bases outside the gene matches. This CDR3 has 17 residues. Per germline, CDR1 MDHEN and CDR2 SYDVKM. Written as DNA, the CDR3 is TGTGCCAGCAAGATCCGGGACAGAATTCCGGGGAGAGAGACCCAGTACTTC. The encoded protein is CASKIRDRIPGRETQYF.

This clonotype was seen only a few times. The rearrangement links TRBV4-1 to TRBJ1-4; 10 nucleotides line up with TRBD1. Germline V gene data show CDR1 as MGHRA and CDR2 as YSYEKL. V trimming: 1 base; J trimming: 8 bases; junction bases outside the gene matches: 7. This CDR3 is built from 16 residues. The CDR3 coding sequence is TGCGCCAGCAGCCAAGTTGGGACAGGGGTATACGAAAAACTGTTTTTT. This translates into CASSQVGTGVYEKLFF.